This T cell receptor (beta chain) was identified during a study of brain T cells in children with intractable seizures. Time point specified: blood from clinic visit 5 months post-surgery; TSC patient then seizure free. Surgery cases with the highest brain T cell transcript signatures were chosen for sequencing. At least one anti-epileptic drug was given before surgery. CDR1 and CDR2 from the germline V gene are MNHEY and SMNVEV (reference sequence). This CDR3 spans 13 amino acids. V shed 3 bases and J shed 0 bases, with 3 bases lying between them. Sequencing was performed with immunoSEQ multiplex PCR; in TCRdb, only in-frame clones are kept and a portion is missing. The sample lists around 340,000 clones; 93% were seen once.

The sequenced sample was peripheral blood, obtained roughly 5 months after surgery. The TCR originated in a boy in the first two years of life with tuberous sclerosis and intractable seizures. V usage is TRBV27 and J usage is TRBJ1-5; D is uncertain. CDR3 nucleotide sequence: TGTGCCAGCAGTTTGCATAGCAATCAGCCCCAGCATTTT. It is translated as CASSLHSNQPQHF.